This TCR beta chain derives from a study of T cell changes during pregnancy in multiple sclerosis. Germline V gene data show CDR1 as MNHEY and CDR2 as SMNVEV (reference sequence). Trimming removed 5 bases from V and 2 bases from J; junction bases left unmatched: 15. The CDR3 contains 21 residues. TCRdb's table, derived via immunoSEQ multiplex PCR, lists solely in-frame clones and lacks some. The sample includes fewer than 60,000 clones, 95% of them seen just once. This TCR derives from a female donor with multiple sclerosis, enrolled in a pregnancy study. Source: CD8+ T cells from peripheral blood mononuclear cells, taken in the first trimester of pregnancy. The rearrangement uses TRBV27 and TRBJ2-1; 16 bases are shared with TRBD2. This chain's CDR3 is CASSTRQGTSGRVQTYNEQFF. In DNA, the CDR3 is TGTGCCAGCAGTACTAGACAGGGGACTAGCGGGAGGGTGCAAACCTACAATGAGCAGTTCTTC.